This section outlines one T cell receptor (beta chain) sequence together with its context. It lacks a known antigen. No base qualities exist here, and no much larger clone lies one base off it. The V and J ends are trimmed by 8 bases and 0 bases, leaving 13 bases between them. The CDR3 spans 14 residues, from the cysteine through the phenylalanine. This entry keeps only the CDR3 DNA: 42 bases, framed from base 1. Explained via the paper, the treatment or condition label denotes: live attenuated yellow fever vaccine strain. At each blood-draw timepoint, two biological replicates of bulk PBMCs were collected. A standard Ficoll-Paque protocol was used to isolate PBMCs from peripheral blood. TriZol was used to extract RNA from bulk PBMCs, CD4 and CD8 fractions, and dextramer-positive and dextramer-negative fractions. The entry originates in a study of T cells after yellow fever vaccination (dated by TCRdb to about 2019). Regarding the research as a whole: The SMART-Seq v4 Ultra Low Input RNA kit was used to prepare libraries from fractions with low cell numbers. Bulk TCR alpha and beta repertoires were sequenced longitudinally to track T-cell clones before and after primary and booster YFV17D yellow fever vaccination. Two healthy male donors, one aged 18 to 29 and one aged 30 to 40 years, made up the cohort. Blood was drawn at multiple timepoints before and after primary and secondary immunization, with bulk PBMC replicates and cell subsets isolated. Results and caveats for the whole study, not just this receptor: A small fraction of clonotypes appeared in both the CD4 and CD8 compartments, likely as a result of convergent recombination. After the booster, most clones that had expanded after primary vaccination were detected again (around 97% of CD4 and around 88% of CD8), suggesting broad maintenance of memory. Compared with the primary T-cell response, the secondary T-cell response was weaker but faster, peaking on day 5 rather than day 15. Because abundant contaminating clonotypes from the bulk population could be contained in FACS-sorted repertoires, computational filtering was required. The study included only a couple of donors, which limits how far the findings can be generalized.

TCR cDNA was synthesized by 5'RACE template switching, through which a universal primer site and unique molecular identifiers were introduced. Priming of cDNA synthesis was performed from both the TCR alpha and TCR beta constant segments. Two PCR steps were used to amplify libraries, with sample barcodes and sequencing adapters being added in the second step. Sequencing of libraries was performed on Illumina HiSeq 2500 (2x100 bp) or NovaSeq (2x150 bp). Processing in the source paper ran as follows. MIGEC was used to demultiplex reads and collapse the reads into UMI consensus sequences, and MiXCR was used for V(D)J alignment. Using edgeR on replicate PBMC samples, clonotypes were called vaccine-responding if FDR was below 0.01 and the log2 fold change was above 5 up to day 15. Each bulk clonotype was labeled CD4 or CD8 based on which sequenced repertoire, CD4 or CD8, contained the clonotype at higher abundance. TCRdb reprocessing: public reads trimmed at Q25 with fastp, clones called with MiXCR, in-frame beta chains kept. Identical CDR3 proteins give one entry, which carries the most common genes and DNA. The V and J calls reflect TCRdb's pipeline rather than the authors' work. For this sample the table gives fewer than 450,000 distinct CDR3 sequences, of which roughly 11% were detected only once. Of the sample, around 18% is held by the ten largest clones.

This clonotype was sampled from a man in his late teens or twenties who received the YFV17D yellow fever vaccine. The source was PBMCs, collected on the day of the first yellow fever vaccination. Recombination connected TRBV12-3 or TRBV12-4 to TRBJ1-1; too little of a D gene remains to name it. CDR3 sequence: CASGMGFMNTEAFF. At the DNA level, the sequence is TGTGCCAGCGGTATGGGATTCATGAACACTGAAGCTTTCTTT.